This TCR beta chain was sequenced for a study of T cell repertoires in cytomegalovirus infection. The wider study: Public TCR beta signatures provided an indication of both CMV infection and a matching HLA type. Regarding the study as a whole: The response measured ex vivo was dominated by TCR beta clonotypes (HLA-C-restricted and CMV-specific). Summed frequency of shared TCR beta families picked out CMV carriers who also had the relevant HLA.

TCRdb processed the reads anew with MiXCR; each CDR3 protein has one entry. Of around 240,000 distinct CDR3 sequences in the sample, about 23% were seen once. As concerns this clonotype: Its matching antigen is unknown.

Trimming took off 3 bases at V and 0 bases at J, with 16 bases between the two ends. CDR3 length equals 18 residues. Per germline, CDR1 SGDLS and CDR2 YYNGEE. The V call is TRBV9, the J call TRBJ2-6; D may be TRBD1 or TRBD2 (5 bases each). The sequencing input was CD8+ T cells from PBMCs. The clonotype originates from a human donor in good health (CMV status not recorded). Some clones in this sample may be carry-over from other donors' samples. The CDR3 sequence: CASSARDGRNSGANVLTF. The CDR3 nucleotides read TGTGCCAGCAGCGCACGGGACGGGCGCAACTCTGGGGCCAACGTCCTGACTTTC.